This T cell receptor beta chain comes out of a study of patients and donors after allogeneic stem cell transplantation. This clonotype was found a few times. There are 14 residues in the CDR3. Germline V gene lookup returns CDR1 SGHKS and CDR2 YYEKEE (reference sequence). Trimming removed 0 bases from V and 8 bases from J, with 11 bases in between. TCRdb reprocessed the RT-PCR reads with MiXCR, giving one entry per CDR3 protein. In the table there are some 960,000 distinct CDR3 sequences, over 15% of which are singletons. The sequenced sample was blood, either unsorted or a sorted T cell fraction (not recorded which). The clonotype comes from a human donor who was either an allogeneic HSCT recipient or a stem cell or donor lymphocyte infusion donor (not recorded which). It is not recorded whose cells these are; they may come from a transplant donor. The chain uses TRBV5-5 and TRBJ1-4; no reliable D call. The CDR3 sequence is CASSLARLREKLFF. The DNA of the CDR3 is TGTGCCAGCAGCTTGGCACGTCTGAGGGAAAAACTGTTTTTT.